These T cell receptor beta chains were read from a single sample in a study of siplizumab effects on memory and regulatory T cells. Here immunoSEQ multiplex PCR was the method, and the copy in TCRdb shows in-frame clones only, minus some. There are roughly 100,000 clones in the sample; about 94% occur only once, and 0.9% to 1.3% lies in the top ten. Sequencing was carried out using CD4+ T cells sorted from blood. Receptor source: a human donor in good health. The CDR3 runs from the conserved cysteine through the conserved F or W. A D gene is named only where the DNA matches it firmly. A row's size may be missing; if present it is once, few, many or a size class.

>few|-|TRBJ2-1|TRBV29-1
TGCAGCGTGGCGGGAAATCGGGGGCACAATGAGCAGTTCTTC
CSVAGNRGHNEQFF
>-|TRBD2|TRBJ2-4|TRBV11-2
TGTGCCAGCAGCACCCGGACTAGCGGGAGAGGCTGGTACATTCAGTACTTC
CASSTRTSGRGWYIQYF
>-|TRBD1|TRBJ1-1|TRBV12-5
TGTGCTAAGGACAGGGACACTGAAGCTTTCTTT
CAKDRDTEAFF
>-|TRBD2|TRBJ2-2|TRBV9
TGTGCCAGCAGCGCCGTCCTAGCGGGACCCGGGGAGCTGTTTTTT
CASSAVLAGPGELFF
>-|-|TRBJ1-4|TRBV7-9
TGTGCCAGCAGCTTACGTACTGGGGGTGAAAAACTGTTTTTT
CASSLRTGGEKLFF
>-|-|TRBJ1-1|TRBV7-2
TGTGCCAGCAGCTTAGTGTCTAGTTCTGAAGCTTTCTTT
CASSLVSSSEAFF
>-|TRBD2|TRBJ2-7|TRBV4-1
TGCGCCAGCAGCCAAGATTCGAGGCGGGGGAAAACCTACGAGCAGTACTTC
CASSQDSRRGKTYEQYF
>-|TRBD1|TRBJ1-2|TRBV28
TGTGCCAGCAGTTTGGACAGGGGGCTTGGCTACACCTTC
CASSLDRGLGYTF
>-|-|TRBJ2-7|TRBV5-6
TGTGCCAGCAGCTTGGATGTGATGGGCTACGAGCAGTACTTC
CASSLDVMGYEQYF
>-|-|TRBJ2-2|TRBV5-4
TGTGCCAGCAGCTTCCCCACCGGGGAGCTGTTTTTT
CASSFPTGELFF
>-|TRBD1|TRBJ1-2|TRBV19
TGTGCCAGGCTACAGGGGGCTTATGGCTACACCTTC
CARLQGAYGYTF
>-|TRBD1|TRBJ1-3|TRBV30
TGTGCCTGGACGTTGGGACAGGAGCAAAACACCATATATTTT
CAWTLGQEQNTIYF
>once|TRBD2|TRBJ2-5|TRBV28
TGTGCCAGCAAAAGTCCAGCGGGAGTGGAGACCCAGTACTTC
CASKSPAGVETQYF
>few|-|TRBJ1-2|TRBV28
TGTGCCAGCAGTGCAGGTGTTTATGGCTACACCTTC
CASSAGVYGYTF
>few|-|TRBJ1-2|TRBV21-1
TGTGCCAGCAGCAAAGAGCACCAGATTGCGGGGCCGATTTATGGCTACACCTTC
CASSKEHQIAGPIYGYTF
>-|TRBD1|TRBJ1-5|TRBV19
TGTGCCAGTAGTATCCTGGACAGGACAGCAAGTCAGCCCCAGCATTTT
CASSILDRTASQPQHF
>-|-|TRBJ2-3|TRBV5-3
TGTGCCAGAAGCTCCTTTGTGGATACGCAGTATTTT
CARSSFVDTQYF
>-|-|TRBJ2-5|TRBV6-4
TGTGCCAGCAGACGTTTAGACAGGTCCCAAGAGACCCAGTACTTC
CASRRLDRSQETQYF
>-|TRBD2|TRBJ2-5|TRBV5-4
TGTGCCAGCAGCTCGGTTAGCGGGAGGATTCAAGAGACCCAGTACTTC
CASSSVSGRIQETQYF
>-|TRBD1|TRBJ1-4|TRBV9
TGTGCCAGCAGCCCCCCAGGGGGGGAAAAACTGTTTTTT
CASSPPGGEKLFF
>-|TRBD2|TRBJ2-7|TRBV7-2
TGTGCCAGCAGCGGACTAGCGGGAGGGGAGCAGTACTTC
CASSGLAGGEQYF
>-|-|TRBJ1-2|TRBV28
TGTGCCAGCAGTTTAACAGGGAAGGAAAATGGCTACACCTTC
CASSLTGKENGYTF
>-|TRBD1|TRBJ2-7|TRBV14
TGTGCCAGCAGCCAAGTCGGGGACAGCCGATCCTACGAGCAGTACTTC
CASSQVGDSRSYEQYF
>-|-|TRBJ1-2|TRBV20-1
TGCAGTGCCCCAGACAGCTATGGCTACACCTTC
CSAPDSYGYTF
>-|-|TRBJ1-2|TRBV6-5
TGTGCCAGCAGTTACTCCGGGAGCACTCCTAACTATGGCTACACCTTC
CASSYSGSTPNYGYTF
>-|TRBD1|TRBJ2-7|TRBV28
TGTGCCAGCAGGCTAGACAGGGTCTACGAGCAGTACTTC
CASRLDRVYEQYF
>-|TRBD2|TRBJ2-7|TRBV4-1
TGCGCCAGCAGCCAAGTTGCGCGGGAGGGGTTGTACGAGCAGTACTTC
CASSQVAREGLYEQYF
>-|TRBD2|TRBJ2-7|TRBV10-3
TGTGCCATCCAGGGAGGGACCGAGCAGTACTTC
CAIQGGTEQYF
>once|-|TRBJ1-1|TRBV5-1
TGCGCCAGCAGCTTGTCTGTCAGGGCCGGGGACACTGAAGCTTTCTTT
CASSLSVRAGDTEAFF
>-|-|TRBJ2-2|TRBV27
TGTGCCAGCAGTTACCCGGGGGCGGTCACCGGGGAGCTGTTTTTT
CASSYPGAVTGELFF
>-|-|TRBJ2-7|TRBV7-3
TGTGCCAGCAGCGTAAACCATTTGCGATCCTACGAGCAGTACTTC
CASSVNHLRSYEQYF
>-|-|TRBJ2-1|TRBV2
TGTGCCAGCAGTGAAAGAGCGATCTCCTACAATGAGCAGTTCTTC
CASSERAISYNEQFF
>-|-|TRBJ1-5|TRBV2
TGTGCCAGCAGCCACCTTAATCAGCCCCAGCATTTT
CASSHLNQPQHF
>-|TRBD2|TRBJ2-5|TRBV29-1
TGCAGCGTCCGGACTAGCGAGATTCCGTTGGTAGTGGAGACCCAGTACTTC
CSVRTSEIPLVVETQYF
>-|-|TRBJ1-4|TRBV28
TGTGCCAGCAGTTTAATGCGTGAAAAACTGTTTTTT
CASSLMREKLFF
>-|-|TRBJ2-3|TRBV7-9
TGTGCCAGCAGCCCCGGGGAATCTAGCACAGATACGCAGTATTTT
CASSPGESSTDTQYF
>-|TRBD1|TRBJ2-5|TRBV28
TGTGCCAGCAGTTCTCGGACAGGCGGGACCCAGTACTTC
CASSSRTGGTQYF
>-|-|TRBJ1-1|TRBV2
TGTGCCAGCAGTGGGGACATTGCCTTAATGAACACTGAAGCTTTCTTT
CASSGDIALMNTEAFF
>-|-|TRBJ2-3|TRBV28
TGTGCCAGCAGTCCCTACCGACTTCCGGCGCAGTATTTT
CASSPYRLPAQYF
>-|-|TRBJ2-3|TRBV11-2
TGTGCCAGCAGCTCCCCCCGAGCAGATACGCAGTATTTT
CASSSPRADTQYF
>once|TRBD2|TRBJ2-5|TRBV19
TGTGCCAGTAAGAATCACGGGGGGGAGCGAGAGACCCAGTACTTC
CASKNHGGERETQYF
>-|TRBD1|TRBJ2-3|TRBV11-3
TGTGCCAGCAGCTTAGGACAGGGTCCTGCCACAGATACGCAGTATTTT
CASSLGQGPATDTQYF
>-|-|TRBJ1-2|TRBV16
TGTGCCAGCAGCCAATTACAAGGCAGCGAACAAATGGGCTACACCTTC
CASSQLQGSEQMGYTF
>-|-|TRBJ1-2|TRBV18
TGTGCCAGCTCACCTTTGATCTTCGGGGGCAGAGACTATGGCTACACCTTC
CASSPLIFGGRDYGYTF
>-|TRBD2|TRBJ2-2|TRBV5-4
TGTGCCGAGGGACTAGCGGGAGTATCCGGGGAGCTGTTTTTT
CAEGLAGVSGELFF
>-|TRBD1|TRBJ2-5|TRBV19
TGTGCCAGTAGACCCGGGACAGGGACGAGAGAGACCCAGTACTTC
CASRPGTGTRETQYF
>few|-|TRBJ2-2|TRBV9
TGTGCCAGCAGCACCACAATTCTAAGGGCCGGGGAGCTGTTTTTT
CASSTTILRAGELFF
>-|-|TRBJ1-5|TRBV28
TGTGCCAGCAGTTTAAGAGGGCAGGGCAATCAGCCCCAGCATTTT
CASSLRGQGNQPQHF